This T cell receptor beta chain was obtained from a study of T cell responses to AZD1222 COVID-19 vaccine. Study-level points and caveats: At baseline, just 6 or 7 AZD1222 recipients tested seropositive.

Measured with immunoSEQ multiplex PCR; TCRdb has only the in-frame clones, and not every one. The sample records 110,000 to 150,000 clones, around nine tenths being singletons. This clone was recorded once. Antigen unknown. Germline V gene lookup returns CDR1 MNHEY and CDR2 SVGEGT. The V gene lost 5 bases and the J gene lost 7 bases, with 14 bases spanning the gap. There are 13 residues in the CDR3. Sequencing was performed on peripheral blood, taken on day 0 of AZD1222 vaccination. This TCR was sampled from an adult in good health. This rearrangement joins TRBV6-2 or TRBV6-3 to TRBJ1-2; D unresolved. The CDR3 loop is CASSDLPGTGYTF. In DNA form, the CDR3 reads TGTGCCAGCAGTGACCTCCCAGGTACTGGCTACACCTTC.